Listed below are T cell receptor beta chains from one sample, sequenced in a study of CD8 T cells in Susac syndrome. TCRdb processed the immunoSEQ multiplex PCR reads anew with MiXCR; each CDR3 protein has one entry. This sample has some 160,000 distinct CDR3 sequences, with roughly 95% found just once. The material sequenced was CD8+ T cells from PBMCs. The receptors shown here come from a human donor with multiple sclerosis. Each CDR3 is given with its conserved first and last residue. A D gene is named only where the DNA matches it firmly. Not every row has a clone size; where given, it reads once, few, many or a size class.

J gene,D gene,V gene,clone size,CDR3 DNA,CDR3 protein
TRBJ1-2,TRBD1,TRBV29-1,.,TGCAGCGTTGAGGACAGGGTAGTGGACTATGGCTACACCTTC,CSVEDRVVDYGYTF
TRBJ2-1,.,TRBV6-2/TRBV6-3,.,TGTGCCAGCAGTTACATAGCTAGCTACAATGAGCAGTTCTTC,CASSYIASYNEQFF
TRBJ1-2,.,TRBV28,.,TGTGCCAGCAGCCCAGGGCGTAATGATGGCTACACCTTC,CASSPGRNDGYTF
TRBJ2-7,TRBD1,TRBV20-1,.,TGCAGTGCCACACACAGGGGGCTACTCGAGCAGTACTTC,CSATHRGLLEQYF
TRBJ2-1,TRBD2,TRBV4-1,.,TGCGCCAGCAGCCAGCCCACTAGCGGGGGTGGCAATGAGCAGTTCTTC,CASSQPTSGGGNEQFF
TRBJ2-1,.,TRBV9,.,TGTGCCAGCAGCCCTCCGGGTCTTGAGCAGTTCTTC,CASSPPGLEQFF
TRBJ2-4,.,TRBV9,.,TGTGCCAGCAGCCCCACCGGCCAACCCGGAGCCAAAAACATTCAGTACTTC,CASSPTGQPGAKNIQYF
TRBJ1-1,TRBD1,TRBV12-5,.,TGTGCTAGTGGTACGGGACAGTTGAACACTGAAGCTTTCTTT,CASGTGQLNTEAFF
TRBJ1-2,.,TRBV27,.,TGTGCCAGCAGTTTATTTGGAAGGGCCTATGGCTACACCTTC,CASSLFGRAYGYTF
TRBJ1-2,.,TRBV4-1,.,TGCGCCAGCAGCCCGATAGCTGGACCTTCTAACTATGGCTACACCTTC,CASSPIAGPSNYGYTF
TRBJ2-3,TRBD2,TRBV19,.,TGTGCCAGTAGCTCCGGGACTAGTCACAGCACAGATACGCAGTATTTT,CASSSGTSHSTDTQYF
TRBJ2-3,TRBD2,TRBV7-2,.,TGTGCCAGCAGCCCCAGGCCGGCAGCGGGAGGCGATACGCAGTATTTT,CASSPRPAAGGDTQYF
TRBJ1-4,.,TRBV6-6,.,TGTGCCAGCAGCCCGGATCATATGCTGTTTTTT,CASSPDHMLFF
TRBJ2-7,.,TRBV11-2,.,TGTGCCAGCAGCTTGGAGGCAGGGGACTACGAGCAGTACTTC,CASSLEAGDYEQYF
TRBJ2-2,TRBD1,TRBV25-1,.,TGTGCCAGCAGTGAATATCCAGGGGGCCTCGCCGGGGAGCTGTTTTTT,CASSEYPGGLAGELFF
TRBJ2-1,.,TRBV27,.,TGTGCCAGCAGTCCGTGGCAGCCTTTAGACAATGAGCAGTTCTTC,CASSPWQPLDNEQFF
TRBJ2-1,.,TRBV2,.,TGTGCCAGCTTGGGGACAACCGAGCAGTTCTTC,CASLGTTEQFF
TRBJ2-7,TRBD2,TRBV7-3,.,TGTGCCAGCAGCTATAGCGGGGGCCGCACCTACGAGCAGTACTTC,CASSYSGGRTYEQYF
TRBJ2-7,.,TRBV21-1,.,TGTGCCAGCAGCAAAACAGGACCACAGCAGTACTTC,CASSKTGPQQYF
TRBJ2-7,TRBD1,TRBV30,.,TGTGCCTGCACAGGGGGCTCCTACGAGCAGTACTTC,CACTGGSYEQYF
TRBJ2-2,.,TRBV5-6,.,TGTGCCAGCAGCTGGGCCGGGACGTCGAACACCGGGGAGCTGTTTTTT,CASSWAGTSNTGELFF
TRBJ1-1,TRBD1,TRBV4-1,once,TGCGCCAGCAGCCAATTCAGGGGGCCCACTGAAGCTTTCTTT,CASSQFRGPTEAFF
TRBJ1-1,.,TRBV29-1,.,TGCAGCGTTGTGGTGACAGCGAGCACTGAAGCTTTCTTT,CSVVVTASTEAFF
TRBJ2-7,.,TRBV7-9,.,TGTGCCAGCAGCTTATCGTCCCCCTACGAGCAGTACTTC,CASSLSSPYEQYF
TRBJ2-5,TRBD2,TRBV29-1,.,TGCAGCGTTGGCGGACTAGCGGGAGAGACCCAGTACTTC,CSVGGLAGETQYF
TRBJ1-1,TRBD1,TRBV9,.,TGTGCCAGCAGCGTAGGTGGACAGGGATACACTGAAGCTTTCTTT,CASSVGGQGYTEAFF
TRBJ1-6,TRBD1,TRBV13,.,TGTGCCAGCAGCTTAGAACGACAGGGCGGTTCACCCCTCCACTTT,CASSLERQGGSPLHF
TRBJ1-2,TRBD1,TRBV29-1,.,TGCAGCGCAAAAACAGGGGAGAGTCATGGCTACACCTTC,CSAKTGESHGYTF
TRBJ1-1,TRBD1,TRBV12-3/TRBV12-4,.,TGTGCCAGCAGTACGAGACAGGGGCGGACTGAAGCTTTCTTT,CASSTRQGRTEAFF
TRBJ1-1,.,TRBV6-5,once,TGTGCCAGCAGTTACTCGGCGTCTTCGGAAGCTTTCTTT,CASSYSASSEAFF
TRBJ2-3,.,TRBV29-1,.,TGCGCGATCGGCCGAGCCGTGGACTACACAGATACGCAGTATTTT,CAIGRAVDYTDTQYF
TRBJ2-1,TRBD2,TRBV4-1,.,TGCGCCAGCACCCTCACTAGCGGGACCTACAATGAGCAGTTCTTC,CASTLTSGTYNEQFF
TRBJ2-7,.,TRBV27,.,TGTGCCAGCAGTCCACGCTATTCACACACGTACGAGCAGTACTTC,CASSPRYSHTYEQYF
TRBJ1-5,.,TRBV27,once,TGTGCCAGCAGCCTAATCCGGGCTACCGATCAGCCCCAGCATTTT,CASSLIRATDQPQHF
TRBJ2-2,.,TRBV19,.,TGTGCCAGTAGTAGGGGAGACGTTACCGGGGAGCTGTTTTTT,CASSRGDVTGELFF
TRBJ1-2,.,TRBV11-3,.,TGTGCCTCCAACTATGGCTACACCTTC,CASNYGYTF
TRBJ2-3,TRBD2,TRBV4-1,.,TGCGCCAGCAGCCAAGATTGGCGGGAGGGCCGCGATACGCAGTATTTT,CASSQDWREGRDTQYF
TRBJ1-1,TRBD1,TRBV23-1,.,TGCGCCAGCAGTCAAGGACAGGGTGGTGGTGAAGCTTTCTTT,CASSQGQGGGEAFF
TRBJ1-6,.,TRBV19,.,TGTGCCAGTACAAGGCCGAATTCACCCCTCCACTTT,CASTRPNSPLHF
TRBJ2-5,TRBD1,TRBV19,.,TGTGCCAGTAGTATATGGGGACAGGCGCCAGAGACCCAGTACTTC,CASSIWGQAPETQYF
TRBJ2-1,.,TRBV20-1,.,TGCAGTGCTAGAGACCCACGGGGGAGCTCCTACAATGAGCAGTTCTTC,CSARDPRGSSYNEQFF
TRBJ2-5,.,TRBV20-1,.,TGCAGTGCTTTTCCTCGGGAGACCCAGTACTTC,CSAFPRETQYF
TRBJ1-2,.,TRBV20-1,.,TGCAGTGCTACTGGAACGGGGGGCTACACCTTC,CSATGTGGYTF
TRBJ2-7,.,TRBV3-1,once,TGTGCCAGCAGCCAGCCGGGACGGAACGACTACGAGCAGTACTTC,CASSQPGRNDYEQYF
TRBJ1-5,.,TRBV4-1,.,TGCGCCAGCAGCCTCCTTCGACTTGAAGGTAGCAATCAGCCCCAGCATTTT,CASSLLRLEGSNQPQHF
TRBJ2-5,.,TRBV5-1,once,TGCGCCAGCAGCTCATCGCGCGGGGTCCTCGAGACCCAGTACTTC,CASSSSRGVLETQYF
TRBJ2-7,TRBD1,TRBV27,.,TGTGCCAGCAGTCCTGACAGGGGGCGGGCATACGAGCAGTACTTC,CASSPDRGRAYEQYF
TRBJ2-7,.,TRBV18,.,TGTGCCAGCTCACCCGACAGGGAGGTGCCTTACGAGCAGTACTTC,CASSPDREVPYEQYF
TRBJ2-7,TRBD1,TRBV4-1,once,TGCGCCAGCAGCCAAGATAGACGACAGGGGATCTACGAGCAGTACTTC,CASSQDRRQGIYEQYF
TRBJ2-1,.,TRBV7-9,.,TGTGCCAGCAGCCCGGTTGTTAATGAGCAGTTCTTC,CASSPVVNEQFF
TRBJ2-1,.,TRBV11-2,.,TGTGCCAGCAGCTCCTCCCCCGGTGGGCCCGGCAATGAGCAGTTCTTC,CASSSSPGGPGNEQFF
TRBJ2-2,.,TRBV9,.,TGTGCCAGCAGCTTGATGACTAGCACCGGGGAGCTGTTTTTT,CASSLMTSTGELFF
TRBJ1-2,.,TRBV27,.,TGTGCCAGCAGCAACAGAGGTGGCTACACCTTC,CASSNRGGYTF